This TCR beta chain emerged from a study of PD-1 blockade in classical Hodgkin lymphoma (dated by TCRdb to 2018 to 2021). Background on the whole study: Nivolumab dosing was 3 mg/kg intravenously every 2 weeks, continuing until either disease progression or unacceptable toxicity. The study used TCR beta sequencing and CyTOF to define a peripheral blood immune signature of response to PD-1 blockade in classical Hodgkin lymphoma. General findings and caveats noted by the study authors: Patients starting nivolumab less than 1 year after ASCT had lower diversity and were excluded from later analyses to avoid confounding by immune reconstitution. Baseline TCR diversity was reported to be lower in newly diagnosed patients than in healthy donors and to be lower still in relapsed/refractory patients. Only a single clinical trial cohort was studied, and what caused the repertoire differences, possibly disease activity or prior therapy, remained undefined. Baseline diversity similar to that of newly diagnosed patients was observed in trial patients achieving complete response, whereas significantly lower diversity was observed in partial responders and progressors. By C4D1, a significant rise was seen in CD4+ TCR diversity but not in CD8+ TCR diversity (p=0.0027 vs p=0.16), and the rise was most apparent among complete responders (p=0.02).

V lost 2 bases and J lost 7 bases; the stretch between them is 15 bases long. There are 15 amino acids in the CDR3, from cysteine to phenylalanine inclusive. The DNA shown is the 45-base CDR3, in frame from base 1. CDR1 and CDR2 (PRHDT, FYEKMQ) derive from the germline V gene (reference sequence). Comments on this clone: The clone's antigen remains unknown. Per-base quality was not reported, and no clone a single base away is much larger than it.

The Qiagen DNeasy kit was used to extract genomic DNA both from unsorted PBMCs and from the negatively selected CD4+ and CD8+ fractions. Using primers that anneal to V and J segments, immunoSEQ multiplex PCR amplified the TCR beta CDR3 regions. A synthetic immune receptor repertoire was used to minimize amplification bias, and any residual bias was removed computationally once sequencing was done. The authors' analysis ran thus. Repertoire diversity was quantified as the Shannon entropy index using custom Python scripts. The unsorted, CD4+ and CD8+ repertoires were each analyzed separately, with the exception of combined analyses, where CD4+ and CD8+ sequences were merged in silico. Clonal expansion was defined as a frequency increase of at least 2-fold after treatment compared with C1D1, and clones undetected at baseline were assigned a pseudocount of 0.5. Clones with 0 or 1 copy at C1D1 were defined as singleton clones, while clones with 2 or more copies were defined as non-singleton clones. Clones expanded in unsorted samples were labelled as CD4+, CD8+ or unknown by matching protein sequences in sorted samples from the same patient. Wilcoxon tests were applied to paired samples to test diversity changes from C1D1 to C4D1. TCRdb limited this immuneACCESS table to in-frame rearrangements with V and J called. A share of clones is missing; checked studies link under half to unresolved V genes, and the rest is unexplained. That table is the source of V, J and clone size, and D and trimming were worked out from the DNA. In this sample the table shows 30,000 to 35,000 clones, about 93% of which occur a single time. Around 0.21% of the sample belongs to the ten largest clones.

The time point label, read with the paper, signifies: cycle 1 day 1 (C1D1), immediately before nivolumab initiation. Every trial patient had relapsed after autologous stem cell transplantation, and cohorts A, B and C differed in prior brentuximab vedotin exposure. Magnetic negative selection with a Miltenyi CD4+ T cell isolation kit was used to purify CD4+ T cells from thawed PBMCs. The trial cohort included more than 55 patients with relapsed/refractory classical Hodgkin lymphoma, and each patient had a best overall response of complete response, partial response or progressive disease. In the multi-cohort phase II CheckMate 205 trial, trial patients received single-agent nivolumab. An independent review committee assessed best overall response using the 2007 International Working Group response criteria. Trial PBMCs were obtained immediately prior to nivolumab initiation (C1D1) and on therapy at cycle 2 day 1 and cycle 4 day 1. Peripheral blood was collected in 8 mL Vacutainer Cell Preparation Tubes, from which PBMCs were isolated by centrifugation and then cryopreserved. Purified CD4+ and CD8+ fractions were generated only in cases for which an additional PBMC sample was available. Magnetically labelled cells were depleted on LS columns in a quadroMACS separator, and the flow-through was collected as the purified fraction.

The V and J segments used are TRBV13 and TRBJ1-3; the D gene identity is not certain. The TCR was taken from a human donor with classical Hodgkin lymphoma. The source was CD4+ T cells from blood, collected at baseline. At the DNA level, the sequence is TGTGCCAGCAGCTTAAGGGCCCCAAGTGGGAACACCATATATTTT. Translated, this gives CASSLRAPSGNTIYF.